This T cell receptor (beta chain) is from a study of CD8+CD57+ T cells in acquired aplastic anemia (dated by TCRdb to 2016 to 2019). At the level of the whole study: DNA extracted from sorted CD4+ and CD8+ cells had a mean of approximately 3.3 ug, with a range of roughly 0.18 to 27.4 ug. A CD8+CD57+ expansion meant a frequency higher than the mean frequency seen in healthy subjects.

Profiling of TCR beta VDJ combinations and CDR3 sequences used genomic DNA as the template. An Illumina HiSeq 2000 was the platform used for TCR repertoire sequencing. The source study handled its data this way. Repertoires were assessed using TRBV/TRBJ rearrangement plots, CDR3 size and DJ length profiles, and Simpson's diversity index. The most abundant DNA sequence in the deep sequencing data was taken as the immunodominant clone. CDR3 amino acid sequences were screened for sharing across subjects and were compared with published repertoires and the VDJdb database. In TCRdb, the public reads were trimmed at Q25 with fastp and aligned with MiXCR, with productive beta chains retained. Identical CDR3 proteins give one entry, which carries the most common genes and DNA. The V and J calls, along with clone size, are taken from TCRdb and not from the paper's own processing. The sample data list roughly 220,000 distinct CDR3 sequences, and approximately 65% of these were observed just once. Around 50% of the sample goes to the ten largest clones.

Overall study results and their limits: Around 28 CD8+ CDR3 sequences were found to be shared between patients and controls, but these sequences appeared to be highly expressed in patients and within the immunodominant clones of the patients. Between patients and healthy controls, no significant difference in CD8+ Simpson's diversity was found (P=0.060).

Comments on this clonotype: Its recognized antigen is unknown. The record has no base qualities; no much larger clone is one base away.

Flow cytometry had shown CD8+CD57+ cell expansion in the patients selected for sequencing. All patients had severe acquired aplastic anemia diagnosed by International Study of Aplastic Anemia and Agranulocytosis and Camitta criteria. No therapy had been received by the patients at the time of blood sampling. In the study, sorted CD4+ and CD8+ blood T cells from patients with severe aplastic anemia and from healthy subjects underwent deep sequencing of TCR repertoires. Patients were enrolled under clinicaltrials.gov protocols 00001620, 01623167, 00001397, 00071045, 00081523 and 00961064 in the USA. Ficoll-Paque density gradient centrifugation was used to isolate peripheral blood mononuclear cells. Before DNA extraction, CD4+ and CD8+ T cells were sorted with FACS or magnetic beads. CDR1 and CDR2 were assigned from the germline V gene as SGHDT and YYEEEE. From V the trimming removes 0 bases and from J it removes 4 bases, while the gene matches leave 3 bases of the junction unaccounted for. Including cysteine and phenylalanine, the CDR3 has 15 amino acids. Only the CDR3 region is kept as DNA, spanning 45 bases read in frame from base 1.

This receptor chain uses TRBV5-6 and TRBJ2-1; 8 bases in the junction line up with TRBD1. Input material: sorted CD4+, CD8+, or CD8+CD57+ T cells (not recorded which) from PBMCs. The origin of this receptor is a human donor with aplastic anemia. The CDR3 protein: CASSLVRDRYNEQFF. The nucleotide sequence reads TGTGCCAGCAGCTTGGTGCGGGACAGGTACAATGAGCAGTTCTTC. The reference TRBV5-6 and TRBJ2-1 proteins fill in what lies around the CDR3, so the full variable domain reads DAGVTQSPTHLIKTRGQQVTLRCSPKSGHDTVSWYQQALGQGPQFIFQYYEEEERQRGNFPDRFSGHQFPNYSSELNVNALLLGDSALYLCASSLVRDRYNEQFFGPGTRLTVL.